This T cell receptor (beta chain) was found in a study of blood T cell repertoires in COVID-19. At the level of the study: Spain, Italy and the United States supplied samples that represented acute and convalescent COVID-19. PBMCs, B-cell-depleted T cells, or T cells provided the cDNA or gDNA that made up the material.

The authors' processing: Amplification of reference gene primers provided the estimated nucleated cell counts. Some clones are missing from TCRdb's copy, which holds only in-frame ones; the method was immunoSEQ multiplex PCR. D and trimming were read from the DNA, whereas the V and J calls and clone size are those reported in that table. The sample has 95,000 to 110,000 clones; more than 75% are singletons. CDR1 and CDR2 (germline): KGHSH, LQKENI. This CDR3 is 12 amino acids long. Trimming took 6 bases from V and 3 from J; bases not matched to a gene: 2. This clone has a handful of counts. At the DNA level, this CDR3 is encoded by other sequences in the same sample as well.

The sequencing input was peripheral blood. The V call is TRBV18, the J call TRBJ2-7; 7 bases are shared with TRBD1. This sequence was found in a human donor in a cohort sampled during active COVID-19. Here the CDR3 DNA reads TGTGCCAGCTCTCGGGACAGCTACGAGCAGTACTTC. Amino acid sequence: CASSRDSYEQYF.